What follows describes a single T cell receptor (beta chain). This entry comes from a study of blood T cell repertoires in COVID-19. About the research overall: COVID-19 samples collected from the United States, Italy and Spain covered acute and convalescent phases. Sources were T cells, B-cell-depleted T cells, or PBMCs; the material itself was cDNA or gDNA.

This CDR3 is 14 amino acids long. CDR1 and CDR2 from the germline V gene are SGHDT and YYEEEE. With 6 bases clipped from V and 0 bases from J, the junction kept 5 bases outside the gene matches. Assay used: immunoSEQ multiplex PCR; TCRdb lists only in-frame clones, some missing. Altogether roughly 290,000 clones are present, around 87% being singletons, with the ten largest covering approximately 7.8%. This clonotype originated in a woman aged 45-65 years who had recovered from COVID-19. V gene TRBV5-6 combines with J gene TRBJ2-7, with 8 nucleotides matching TRBD2. Sequencing was carried out using peripheral blood. This chain's CDR3 is CASTITSGSYEQYF. The CDR3 DNA reads TGTGCCAGCACCATAACTAGCGGCTCCTACGAGCAGTACTTC.